This TCR beta chain is drawn from a study of PD-1 blockade in classical Hodgkin lymphoma. Some clones are missing from TCRdb's copy, which holds only in-frame ones; the method was immunoSEQ multiplex PCR. The sample lists some 93,000 clones, over 80% seen once, with over 15% in the top ten. V dropped 4 bases and J dropped 4 bases, with 13 bases sitting between them. Per the germline V gene, CDR1 is SGHAT and CDR2 is FQNNGV. The CDR3 is 15 amino acids. Indicated time point: cycle 4 day 1 (C4D1), after 6 weeks of nivolumab. Each and every patient relapsed after autologous stem cell transplantation, and patients got differing brentuximab vedotin exposure.

The sequences come from peripheral blood mononuclear cells (PBMCs), collected before the fourth cycle of nivolumab. This chain joins TRBV11-2 and TRBJ2-2, with D unresolved. The receptor comes from a human donor with classical Hodgkin lymphoma. The CDR3 here is CASSYPAFSTGELFF. The CDR3 coding sequence is TGTGCCAGCAGCTATCCAGCGTTTTCCACCGGGGAGCTGTTTTTT.